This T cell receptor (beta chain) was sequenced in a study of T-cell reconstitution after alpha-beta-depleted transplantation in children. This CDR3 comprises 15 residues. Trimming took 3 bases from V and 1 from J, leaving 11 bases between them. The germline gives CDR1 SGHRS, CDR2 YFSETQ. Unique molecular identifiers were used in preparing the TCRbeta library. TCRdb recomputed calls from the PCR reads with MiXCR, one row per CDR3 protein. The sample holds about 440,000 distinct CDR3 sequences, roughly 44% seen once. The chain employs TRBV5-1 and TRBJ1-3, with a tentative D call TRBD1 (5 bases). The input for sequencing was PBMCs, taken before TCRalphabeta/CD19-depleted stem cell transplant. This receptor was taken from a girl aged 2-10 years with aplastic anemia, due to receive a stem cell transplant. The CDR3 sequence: CASSSGAQSGNTIYF. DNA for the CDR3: TGCGCCAGCAGCTCCGGGGCCCAGTCTGGAAACACCATATATTTT.